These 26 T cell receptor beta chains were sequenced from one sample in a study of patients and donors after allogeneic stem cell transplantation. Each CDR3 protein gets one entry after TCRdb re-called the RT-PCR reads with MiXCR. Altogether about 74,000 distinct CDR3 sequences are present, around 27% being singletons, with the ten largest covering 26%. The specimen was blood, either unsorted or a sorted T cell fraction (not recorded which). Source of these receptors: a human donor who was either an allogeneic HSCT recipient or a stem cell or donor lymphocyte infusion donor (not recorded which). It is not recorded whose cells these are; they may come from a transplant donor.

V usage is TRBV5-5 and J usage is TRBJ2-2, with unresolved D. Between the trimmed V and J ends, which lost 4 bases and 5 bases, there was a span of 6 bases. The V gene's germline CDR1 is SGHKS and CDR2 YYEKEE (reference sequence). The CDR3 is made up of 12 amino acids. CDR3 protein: CASSQWTGELFF. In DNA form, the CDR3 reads TGTGCCAGCAGCCAATGGACCGGGGAGCTGTTTTTT.

The CDR3 nucleotides read TGTGCCAGCACCCGAGGAGGGGCAGGGAACTATGGCTACACCTTC. Amino acids: CASTRGGAGNYGYTF. The rearrangement links TRBV27 to TRBJ1-2; a weak D match, TRBD1 (5 bases). The CDR3 has 15 residues. Germline loops: CDR1 MNHEY, CDR2 SMNVEV (reference sequence). Trimming pared 7 bases from V and 2 bases from J, leaving 17 bases between.

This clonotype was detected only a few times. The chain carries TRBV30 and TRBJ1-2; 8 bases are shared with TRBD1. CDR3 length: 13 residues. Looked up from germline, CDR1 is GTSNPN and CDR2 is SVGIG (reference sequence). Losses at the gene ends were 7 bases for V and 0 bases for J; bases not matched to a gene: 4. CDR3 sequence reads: CAFWTGTNYGYTF. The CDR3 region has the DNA TGTGCCTTTTGGACAGGGACTAACTATGGCTACACCTTC.

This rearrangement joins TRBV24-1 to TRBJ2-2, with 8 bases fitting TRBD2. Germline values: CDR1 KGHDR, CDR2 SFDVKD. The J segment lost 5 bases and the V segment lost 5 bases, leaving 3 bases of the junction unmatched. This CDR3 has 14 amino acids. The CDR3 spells CATSVSGGTGELFF. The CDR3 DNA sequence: TGTGCCACCAGTGTCAGCGGGGGTACCGGGGAGCTGTTTTTT.

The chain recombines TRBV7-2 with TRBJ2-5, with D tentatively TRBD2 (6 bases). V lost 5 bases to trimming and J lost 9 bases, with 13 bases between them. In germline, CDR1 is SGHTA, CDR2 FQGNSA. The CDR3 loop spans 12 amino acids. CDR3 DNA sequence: TGTGCCAGCAGCCTCATGTGGGGGGCCCAGTACTTC. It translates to CASSLMWGAQYF.

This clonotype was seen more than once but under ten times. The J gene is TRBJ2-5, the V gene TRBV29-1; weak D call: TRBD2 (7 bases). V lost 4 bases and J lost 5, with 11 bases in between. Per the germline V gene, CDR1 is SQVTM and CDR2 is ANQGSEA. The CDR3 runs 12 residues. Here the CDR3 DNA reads TGCAGCGTTGCACAGGGAGGGGAGACCCAGTACTTC. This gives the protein CSVAQGGETQYF.

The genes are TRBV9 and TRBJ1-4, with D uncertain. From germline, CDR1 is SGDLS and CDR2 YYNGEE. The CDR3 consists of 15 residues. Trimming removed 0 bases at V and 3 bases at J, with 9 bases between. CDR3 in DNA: TGTGCCAGCAGCGTAGATGGCACTCCTAATGAAAAACTGTTTTTT. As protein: CASSVDGTPNEKLFF.

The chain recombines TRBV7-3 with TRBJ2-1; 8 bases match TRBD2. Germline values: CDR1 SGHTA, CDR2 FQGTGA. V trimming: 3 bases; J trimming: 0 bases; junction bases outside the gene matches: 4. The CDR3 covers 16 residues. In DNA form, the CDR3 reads TGTGCCAGCAGCTTCGGGAGGGCCTTCTCCTACAATGAGCAGTTCTTC. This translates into CASSFGRAFSYNEQFF.

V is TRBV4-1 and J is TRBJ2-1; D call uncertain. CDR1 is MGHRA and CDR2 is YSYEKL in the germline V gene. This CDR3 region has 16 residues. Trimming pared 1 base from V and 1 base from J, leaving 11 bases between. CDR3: CASSQVDLISYNEQFF. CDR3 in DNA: TGCGCCAGCAGCCAAGTCGACTTGATATCCTACAATGAGCAGTTCTTC.

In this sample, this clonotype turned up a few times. The CDR3 loop is CASSKSLAPGTQYF. The CDR3 nucleotides read TGTGCCAGCAGCAAATCGCTAGCCCCGGGGACCCAGTACTTC. The chain carries TRBV21-1 and TRBJ2-5; no DNA check was done on the table's D call, TRBD1. TRBV21-1 is described as a pseudogene. The CDR3 is 14 residues long.

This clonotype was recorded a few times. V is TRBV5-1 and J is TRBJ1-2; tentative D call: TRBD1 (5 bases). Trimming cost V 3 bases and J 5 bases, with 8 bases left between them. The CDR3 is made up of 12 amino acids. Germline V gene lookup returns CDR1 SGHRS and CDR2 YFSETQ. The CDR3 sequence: CASSSAGYGYTF. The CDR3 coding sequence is TGCGCCAGCAGCTCCGCAGGGTATGGCTACACCTTC.

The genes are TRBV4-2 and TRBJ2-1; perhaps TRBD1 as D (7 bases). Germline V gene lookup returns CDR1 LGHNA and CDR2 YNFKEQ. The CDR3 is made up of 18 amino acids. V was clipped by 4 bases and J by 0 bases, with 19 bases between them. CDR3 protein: CASSRLPRRDSSYNEQFF. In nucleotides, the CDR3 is TGTGCCAGCAGCCGGCTTCCACGGAGGGACAGCTCCTACAATGAGCAGTTCTTC.

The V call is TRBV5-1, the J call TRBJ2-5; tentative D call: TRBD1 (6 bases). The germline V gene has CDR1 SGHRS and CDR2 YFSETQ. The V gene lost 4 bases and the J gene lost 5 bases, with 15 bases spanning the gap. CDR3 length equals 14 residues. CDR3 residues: CASSLQGKEETQYF. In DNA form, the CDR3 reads TGCGCCAGCAGCCTGCAGGGGAAGGAGGAGACCCAGTACTTC. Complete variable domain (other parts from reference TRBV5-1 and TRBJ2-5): KAGVTQTPRYLIKTRGQQVTLSCSPISGHRSVSWYQQTPGQGLQFLFEYFSETQRNKGNFPGRFSGRQFSNSRSEMNVSTLELGDSALYLCASSLQGKEETQYFGPGTRLLVL.

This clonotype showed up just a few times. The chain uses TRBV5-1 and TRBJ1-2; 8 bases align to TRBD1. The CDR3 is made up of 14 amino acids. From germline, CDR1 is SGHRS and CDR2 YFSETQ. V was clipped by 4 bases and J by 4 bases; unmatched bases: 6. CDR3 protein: CASSLGQGLYGYTF. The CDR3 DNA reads TGCGCCAGCAGCCTTGGACAGGGCCTCTATGGCTACACCTTC.

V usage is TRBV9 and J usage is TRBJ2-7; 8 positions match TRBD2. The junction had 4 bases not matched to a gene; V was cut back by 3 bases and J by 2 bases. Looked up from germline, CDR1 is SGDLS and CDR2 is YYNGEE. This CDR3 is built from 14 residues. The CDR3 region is CASSEAGAPYEQYF. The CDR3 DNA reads TGTGCCAGCAGCGAAGCGGGGGCTCCCTACGAGCAGTACTTC.

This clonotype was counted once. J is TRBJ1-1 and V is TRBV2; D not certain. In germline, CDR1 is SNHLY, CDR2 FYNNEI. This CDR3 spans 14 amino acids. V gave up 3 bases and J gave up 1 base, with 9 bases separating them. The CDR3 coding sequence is TGTGCCAGCAGTGAGGCAGCGAAGAACACTGAAGCTTTCTTT. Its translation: CASSEAAKNTEAFF.

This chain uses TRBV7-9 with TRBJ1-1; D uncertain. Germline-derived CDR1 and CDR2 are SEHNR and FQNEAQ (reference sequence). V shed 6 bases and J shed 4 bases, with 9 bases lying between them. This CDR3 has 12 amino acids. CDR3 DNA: TGTGCCAGCAGACCCGGCGGCACTGAAGCTTTCTTT. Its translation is CASRPGGTEAFF.

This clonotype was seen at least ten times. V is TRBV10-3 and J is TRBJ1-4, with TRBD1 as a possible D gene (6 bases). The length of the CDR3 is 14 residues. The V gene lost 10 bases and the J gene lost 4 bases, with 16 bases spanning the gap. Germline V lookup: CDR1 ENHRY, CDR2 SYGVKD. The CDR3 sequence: CATRAGAGNEKLFF. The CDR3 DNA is TGTGCCACCCGGGCGGGGGCAGGTAATGAAAAACTGTTTTTT.

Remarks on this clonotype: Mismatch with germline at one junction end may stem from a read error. CDR3: CASSSGAQETQYF. The CDR3 region has the DNA TGTGCTAGCAGTAGTGGGGCCCAAGAGACCCAGTACTTC. This chain joins TRBV7-7 and TRBJ2-5; the D gene is possibly TRBD1 (5 bases). This CDR3 spans 13 amino acids. CDR1 SSHAT and CDR2 FNYEAQ come from the germline V gene (reference sequence).

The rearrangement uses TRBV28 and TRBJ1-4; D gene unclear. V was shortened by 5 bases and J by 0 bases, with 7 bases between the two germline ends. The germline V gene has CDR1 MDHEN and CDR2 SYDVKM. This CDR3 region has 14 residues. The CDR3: CASSLDPTNEKLFF. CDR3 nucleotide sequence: TGTGCCAGCAGTCTTGACCCAACTAATGAAAAACTGTTTTTT.

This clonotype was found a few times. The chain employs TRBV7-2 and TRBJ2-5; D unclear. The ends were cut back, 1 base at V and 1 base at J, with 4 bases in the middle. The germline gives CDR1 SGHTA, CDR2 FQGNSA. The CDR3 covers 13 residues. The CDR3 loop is CASSLERQETQYF. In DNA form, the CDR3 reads TGTGCCAGCAGCTTAGAGCGCCAAGAGACCCAGTACTTC.

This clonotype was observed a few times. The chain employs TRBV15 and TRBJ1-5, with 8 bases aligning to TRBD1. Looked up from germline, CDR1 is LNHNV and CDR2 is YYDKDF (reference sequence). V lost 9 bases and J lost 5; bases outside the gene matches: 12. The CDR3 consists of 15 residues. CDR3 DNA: TGTGCCACTTTAGAGGGACAGGCGGGCGATCAGCCCCAGCATTTT. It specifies CATLEGQAGDQPQHF.

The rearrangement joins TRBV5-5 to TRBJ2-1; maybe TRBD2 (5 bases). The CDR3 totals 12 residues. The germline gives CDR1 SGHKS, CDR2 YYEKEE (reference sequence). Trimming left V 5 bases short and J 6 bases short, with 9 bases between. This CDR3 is CASSRGVNEQFF. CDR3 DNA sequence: TGTGCCAGCAGTCGGGGAGTCAATGAGCAGTTCTTC.

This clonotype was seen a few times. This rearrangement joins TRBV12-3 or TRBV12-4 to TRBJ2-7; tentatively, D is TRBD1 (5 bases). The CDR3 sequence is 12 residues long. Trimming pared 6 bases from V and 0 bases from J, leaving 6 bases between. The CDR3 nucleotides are TGTGCCAGCAGACAGGACTCCTACGAGCAGTACTTC. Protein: CASRQDSYEQYF.

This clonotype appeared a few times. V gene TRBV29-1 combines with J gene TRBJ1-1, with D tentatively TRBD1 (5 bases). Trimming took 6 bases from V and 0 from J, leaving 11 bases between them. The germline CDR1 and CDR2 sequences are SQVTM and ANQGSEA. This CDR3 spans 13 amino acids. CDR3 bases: TGCAGCGTCCCAGTGGGGGTGAACACTGAAGCTTTCTTT. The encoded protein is CSVPVGVNTEAFF.

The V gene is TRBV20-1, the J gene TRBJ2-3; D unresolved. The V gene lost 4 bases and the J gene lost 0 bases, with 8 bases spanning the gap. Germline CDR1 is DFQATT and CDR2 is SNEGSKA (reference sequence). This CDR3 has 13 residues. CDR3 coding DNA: TGCAGTGCTATCCCCCCTAGCACAGATACGCAGTATTTT. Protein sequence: CSAIPPSTDTQYF.